This TCR beta chain appears in the sequencing data of a study of blood T cell repertoires in COVID-19. Study-wide background: Italy, Spain and the United States were the sources of the convalescent and acute COVID-19 samples. T cells, B-cell-depleted T cells, or PBMCs supplied cDNA or gDNA.

With respect to this clone: Its ends do not fully match the called genes, so a read error is possible. Other nucleotide sequences from this sample produce the same CDR3.

This CDR3 region has 16 residues. Germline CDR1 MGHDK, CDR2 SYGVNS. Profiled with immunoSEQ multiplex PCR; TCRdb holds only in-frame clones, not every one. This sample yields under 55,000 clones, of which approximately 82% are seen a single time; roughly 5% belongs to the top ten. This chain links TRBV25-1 with TRBJ1-1; 7 bases match TRBD1. Sequencing was carried out using peripheral blood. This sequence originates from a human donor in a cohort sampled during active COVID-19. This CDR3 is CASSEGRGVMNTEAFF. The CDR3 coding sequence is TGTGCTAGCAGTGAAGGCAGGGGGGTGATGAACACTGAAGCTTTCTTT.